The T cell receptor beta chain described here comes from a study of spatial heterogeneity in lung cancer. Described time point: sample taken at primary tumor resection. This clonotype is deemed medium-sized (0.01 to 0.1%). This CDR3 region has 14 residues. Germline CDR1 SGDLS, CDR2 YYNGEE. After removal of 4 bases from V and 7 bases from J, the junction contained 9 bases not matched to a gene. Via MiXCR, TCRdb re-called the 5' RACE reads, giving one row per CDR3 protein. Here the sample spans approximately 2,100 distinct CDR3 sequences, 8.7% being singletons. The chain links TRBV9 to TRBJ2-7; TRBD1 matches at 9 bases. This clonotype originated in a female donor with early-stage non-small cell lung cancer. The sample here was normal lung tissue next to the tumor, taken at surgery. The DNA for the CDR3 is TGTGCCAGCAGCAATAGGGACAGGGAGGGGGAGCAGTACTTC. This encodes CASSNRDREGEQYF.